This T cell receptor (beta chain) came from a study of CD8 T cells in ankylosing spondylitis. Broader study findings: Blood of patients with ankylosing spondylitis appeared to be characterized by a TCR beta motif of several highly homologous variants. Researchers report that disease-linked clones proved CD8+ and relatively rare in peripheral blood. Reportedly, disease-linked clones are significantly enriched in ankylosing spondylitis patients' matched synovial fluid.

The CDR3 contains 14 residues. The V end was cut by 4 bases, the J end by 6 bases, with 12 bases between. Looked up from germline, CDR1 is SGHDN and CDR2 is FVKESK. This clonotype showed up just a few times. Its antigen is as yet unknown. Generation of TCR beta libraries employed quantitative 5'-RACE incorporating molecular barcodes. TCRdb analysed the 5' RACE reads with MiXCR anew, one entry per CDR3 protein. Among just under 550,000 distinct CDR3 sequences listed, 10% to 15% were seen once. The chain links TRBV14 to TRBJ2-2; D may be TRBD2 (6 bases). The receptor was isolated from a male donor with ankylosing spondylitis. The specimen was blood, either unsorted or a sorted T cell fraction (not recorded which). CDR3: CASSRRPGAGELFF. CDR3 in DNA: TGTGCCAGCAGCCGTAGACCGGGGGCCGGGGAGCTGTTTTTT.